One sample yielded the 27 T cell receptor beta chains listed below, sequenced in a study of blood T cell repertoires in COVID-19. Assay used: immunoSEQ multiplex PCR; TCRdb lists only in-frame clones, some missing. The sample has roughly 260,000 clones, around 82% seen once. The sequencing sample was made of peripheral blood. The receptors here all came from a young woman with acute or convalescent COVID-19.

This clone was recorded at least ten times. The J gene is TRBJ2-7, the V gene TRBV25-1; no clear D. The germline CDR1 and CDR2 sequences are MGHDK and SYGVNS. Trimming stripped 6 bases from V and 0 bases from J, with 6 bases between. The CDR3 sequence is 12 residues long. CDR3 sequence reads: CASSADSYEQYF. The CDR3 DNA reads as TGTGCCAGCAGCGCGGACTCCTACGAGCAGTACTTC.

This chain connects TRBV11-2 to TRBJ1-3; D not certain. This CDR3 is built from 16 residues. Germline lookup yields CDR1 SGHAT and CDR2 FQNNGV. V lost 1 base to trimming and J lost 0 bases, with 10 bases between them. The CDR3 here is CASSLVAALSGNTIYF. The CDR3 DNA follows: TGTGCCAGCAGCTTAGTGGCGGCTCTCTCTGGAAACACCATATATTTT. The complete variable domain, with remaining parts taken from reference TRBV11-2 and TRBJ1-3, reads EAGVAQSPRYKIIEKRQSVAFWCNPISGHATLYWYQQILGQGPKLLIQFQNNGVVDDSQLPKDRFSAERLKGVDSTLKIQPAKLEDSAVYLCASSLVAALSGNTIYFGEGSWLTVV.

V and J are TRBV27 and TRBJ1-5; no clear D. V was pared by 9 bases and J by 4 bases, with 4 bases between. Per germline, CDR1 MNHEY and CDR2 SMNVEV (reference sequence). This CDR3 has 10 amino acids. The CDR3 spells CASKNQPQHF. The DNA of the CDR3 is TGTGCCAGTAAAAATCAGCCCCAGCATTTT.

The gene calls are TRBV11-2 and TRBJ2-7, with 9 bases aligning to TRBD1. With 5 bases clipped from V and 2 bases from J, the junction kept 4 bases outside the gene matches. CDR3 length: 14 residues. CDR1 and CDR2 (germline): SGHAT, FQNNGV. The CDR3 reads CASSETGGPYEQYF. The CDR3 DNA sequence: TGTGCCAGCAGCGAGACAGGGGGACCCTACGAGCAGTACTTC.

V is TRBV11-3 and J is TRBJ2-2, with D unclear. This CDR3 has 13 residues. In germline, CDR1 is SGHNT, CDR2 YENEEA. Trimming shortened V by 1 base and J by 4 bases, and 4 bases separated the two germline ends. The CDR3 DNA is TGTGCCAGCAGCTTAGGGCCCACCGGGGAGCTGTTTTTT. Its translation is CASSLGPTGELFF. The entire variable domain, with the rest obtained from reference TRBV11-3 and TRBJ2-2, is as follows: EAGVVQSPRYKIIEKKQPVAFWCNPISGHNTLYWYLQNLGQGPELLIRYENEEAVDDSQLPKDRFSAERLKGVDSTLKIQPAELGDSAVYLCASSLGPTGELFFGEGSRLTVL.

CDR3 protein: CASSLAGVTEAFF. The CDR3 nucleotides read TGTGCCAGCAGCTTGGCAGGGGTCACTGAAGCTTTCTTT. This sequence joins TRBV5-6 and TRBJ1-1; D might be TRBD1 (6 bases). Germline V gene sequence: CDR1 SGHDT, CDR2 YYEEEE. V lost 0 bases and J lost 4, with 7 bases in between. The CDR3 runs 13 residues.

In this sample, this clone turned up a few times. The rearrangement uses TRBV15 and TRBJ2-7, with 7 bases that match TRBD2. Germline CDR1 reads LNHNV; CDR2 reads YYDKDF (reference sequence). The CDR3 extends over 17 amino acids. Trimming removed 2 bases from V and 0 bases from J; junction bases left unmatched: 10. The CDR3 DNA reads as TGTGCCACCAGCAGAAAGAGGGCGGGGGTGAGCTCCTACGAGCAGTACTTC. Translation gives CATSRKRAGVSSYEQYF.

V gene TRBV7-6 combines with J gene TRBJ2-7, with TRBD1 matching over 7 bases. The CDR3 is 12 residues long. Germline CDR1 reads SGHVS; CDR2 reads FNYEAQ. V lost 5 bases, J lost 6 bases, and 4 bases stayed unmatched. The CDR3 loop reads CASSQTGVEQYF. CDR3 DNA: TGTGCCAGCAGCCAAACAGGGGTCGAGCAGTACTTC.

The rearrangement joins TRBV4-3 to TRBJ2-7, with a tentative D call TRBD1 (5 bases). The CDR3 is made up of 15 amino acids. Germline-derived CDR1 and CDR2 are LGHNA and YSLEER. Trimming took 0 bases from V and 3 from J, leaving 12 bases between them. CDR3 loop: CASSQDHQGFYEQYF. In nucleotides, the CDR3 is TGCGCCAGCAGCCAAGATCATCAGGGCTTCTACGAGCAGTACTTC.

The rearrangement joins TRBV4-3 to TRBJ1-5, with D perhaps TRBD1 (5 bases). V was trimmed by 1 base and J by 6 bases, leaving 16 bases between them. Germline V lookup: CDR1 LGHNA, CDR2 YSLEER. The CDR3 loop spans 16 amino acids. The CDR3 DNA is TGCGCCAGCAGCCAAGTGGGGGGGGGAACGATTCAGCCCCAGCATTTT. It is translated as CASSQVGGGTIQPQHF.

The V and J genes are TRBV28 and TRBJ1-1; the D gene is possibly TRBD1 (6 bases). The CDR3 consists of 13 residues. Germline CDR1 MDHEN, CDR2 SYDVKM. Deletions cut 6 bases from V and 6 bases from J, with 14 bases between. For the CDR3, the DNA is TGTGCCAGCAGAGCTCCAGACAGGCCTGAAGCTTTCTTT. This translates into CASRAPDRPEAFF.

This clone has a handful of counts. This chain links TRBV29-1 with TRBJ2-1; 11 bases are a match to TRBD2. Germline V gene sequence: CDR1 SQVTM, CDR2 ANQGSEA. V gave up 4 bases and J gave up 1 base; unmatched junction bases: 12. The CDR3 extends over 18 amino acids. CDR3 sequence: CSVAPGLAASLSYNEQFF. In nucleotides, the CDR3 is TGCAGCGTTGCCCCGGGACTAGCGGCTTCCCTATCCTACAATGAGCAGTTCTTC.

This chain connects TRBV2 to TRBJ1-2, with D possibly matching TRBD1 (5 bases). The germline gives CDR1 SNHLY, CDR2 FYNNEI. This CDR3 region has 15 residues. Trimming pared 4 bases from V and 3 bases from J, leaving 15 bases between. The CDR3 nucleotides read TGTGCCAGCAGTGGAACTCGGGCCAGGGACTATGGCTACACCTTC. Residues: CASSGTRARDYGYTF.

V is TRBV19 and J is TRBJ2-5, with D perhaps matching TRBD1 (6 bases). Germline V gene sequence: CDR1 LNHDA, CDR2 SQIVND (reference sequence). This CDR3 has 18 amino acids. The V end lost 4 bases, the J end lost 5 bases, and 26 bases lay between the germline ends. The CDR3 reads CASSRRRGTGTVGETQYF. The CDR3 DNA reads TGTGCCAGTAGTAGACGAAGGGGGACGGGAACCGTCGGGGAGACCCAGTACTTC.

The chain joins TRBV28 to TRBJ1-2; 7 bases match TRBD1. CDR1 and CDR2 from the germline V gene are MDHEN and SYDVKM. Trimming took 6 bases from V and 8 from J; bases not matched to a gene: 6. The length of the CDR3 is 12 residues. The CDR3 nucleotides read TGTGCCAGCAGCCCAGGGGGTCACGGCTACACCTTC. It yields the protein CASSPGGHGYTF.

The chain joins TRBV28 to TRBJ1-1, with 9 bases lining up with TRBD1. Germline CDR1 and CDR2: MDHEN and SYDVKM. The V segment lost 4 bases and the J segment 7 bases; nucleotides outside the gene matches: 10. The CDR3 covers 15 residues. CDR3 residues: CASSSEGTGTREAFF. CDR3 nucleotides: TGTGCCAGCAGTTCAGAAGGGACAGGGACCCGTGAAGCTTTCTTT. Based on the CDR3 plus reference TRBV28 and TRBJ1-1, the full variable domain is DVKVTQSSRYLVKRTGEKVFLECVQDMDHENMFWYRQDPGLGLRLIYFSYDVKMKEKGDIPEGYSVSREKKERFSLILESASTNQTSMYLCASSSEGTGTREAFFGQGTRLTVV.

This clone was picked up a small number of times. The V and J genes are TRBV27 and TRBJ1-6, with D unclear. This CDR3 contains 13 residues. Trimming took off 8 bases at V and 10 bases at J, with 15 bases between the two ends. Per germline, CDR1 MNHEY and CDR2 SMNVEV (reference sequence). DNA of the CDR3: TGTGCCAGCGGGTACACAGTGCCATCACCCCTCCACTTT. Amino acids: CASGYTVPSPLHF.

The chain recombines TRBV2 with TRBJ2-6; weak D call: TRBD2 (6 bases). Germline CDR1 SNHLY, CDR2 FYNNEI. With 7 bases removed from V and 0 bases from J, the gap between germline ends came to 7 bases. The CDR3 is 14 amino acids. The CDR3: CASMGLSGANVLTF. In DNA, the CDR3 is TGTGCCAGCATGGGACTCTCTGGGGCCAACGTCCTGACTTTC.

The gene calls are TRBV5-5 and TRBJ2-1; 7 positions match TRBD1. CDR1 and CDR2 (germline): SGHKS, YYEKEE (reference sequence). Losses at the gene ends were 4 bases for V and 0 bases for J; bases not matched to a gene: 7. CDR3 length: 16 residues. CDR3 sequence: CASSPWDSSSYNEQFF. DNA of the CDR3: TGTGCCAGCAGCCCATGGGACAGTTCCTCCTACAATGAGCAGTTCTTC.

The rearrangement joins TRBV7-2 to TRBJ2-7; 12 nucleotides align to TRBD2. The J segment lost 2 bases and the V segment lost 5 bases, leaving 16 bases of the junction unmatched. Germline CDR1 and CDR2: SGHTA and FQGNSA. The length of the CDR3 is 19 residues. The DNA of the CDR3 is TGTGCCAGCAGCCGTCCGACTAGCGGGAGATCAGTACGCGCCTACGAGCAGTACTTC. Protein product: CASSRPTSGRSVRAYEQYF.

The rearrangement uses TRBV10-1 and TRBJ2-7; D remains ambiguous. Per germline, CDR1 WNHNN and CDR2 SYGVQD (reference sequence). V was pared by 5 bases and J by 2 bases, with 10 bases between. The CDR3 contains 13 residues. CDR3 in DNA: TGCGCCAGCAGTTCCAACAACGCCTACGAGCAGTACTTC. Translation gives CASSSNNAYEQYF.

The rearrangement uses TRBV29-1 and TRBJ1-1, with D tentatively TRBD1 (5 bases). Trimming pared 7 bases from V and 0 bases from J, leaving 12 bases between. Germline CDR1 and CDR2: SQVTM and ANQGSEA. The CDR3 spans 13 residues. The CDR3 DNA follows: TGCAGCGGCCGACAGATCCTGAACACTGAAGCTTTCTTT. Residues: CSGRQILNTEAFF.

The V call is TRBV28, the J call TRBJ1-2, with D tentatively TRBD1 (6 bases). Trimming left V 11 bases short and J 3 bases short, with 22 bases between. Germline CDR1 reads MDHEN; CDR2 reads SYDVKM. The CDR3 runs 15 residues. In DNA, the CDR3 is TGTGCCTCAGGGGTAGGATACACCTACGACTATGGCTACACCTTC. This translates into CASGVGYTYDYGYTF.

CDR3 in amino acids: CASSYSNKVSRGREQYF. The CDR3 DNA reads as TGTGCCAGCAGTTACTCGAATAAGGTTAGTAGGGGGCGCGAGCAGTACTTC. The rearrangement links TRBV6-2 or TRBV6-3 to TRBJ2-7; 7 nucleotides agree with TRBD1. The CDR3 loop spans 17 amino acids. The germline CDR1 and CDR2 sequences are MNHEY and SVGEGT. V lost 0 bases to trimming and J lost 6 bases; unmatched junction nucleotides: 14.

The chain recombines TRBV4-2 with TRBJ1-2; unclear D gene. The CDR3 is 14 residues long. Per the germline V gene, CDR1 is LGHNA and CDR2 is YNFKEQ. V lost 4 bases and J 2 bases, leaving 11 bases between the germline ends. The CDR3 region has the DNA TGTGCCAGCAGCCCGCGGTTGGCGAACTATGGCTACACCTTC. Translation gives CASSPRLANYGYTF.

The chain links TRBV6-4 to TRBJ1-6; D remains unclear. V gave up 0 bases and J gave up 8 bases, with 5 bases separating them. Germline-derived CDR1 and CDR2 are MRHNA and SNTAGT. The CDR3 has 13 residues. The CDR3 region is CASSDSRDSPLHF. The DNA for the CDR3 is TGTGCCAGCAGTGACTCACGGGATTCACCCCTCCACTTT.

The CDR3 region is CASTSPGLPQYF. The CDR3 DNA reads TGTGCCAGCACCTCCCCAGGGTTGCCCCAGTACTTC. V usage is TRBV27 and J usage is TRBJ2-5, with D maybe TRBD1 (5 bases). The CDR3 extends over 12 amino acids. Germline loops: CDR1 MNHEY, CDR2 SMNVEV (reference sequence). Trimming took off 7 bases at V and 9 bases at J, with 15 bases between the two ends.